Listed here is a single T cell receptor (beta chain). A much larger clone is a single base away; this may be a read error. This sample's RNA came from whole unsorted tissue. The normal lung tissue was taken more than 3 cm from the tumor edge. This specimen belongs to a study of tumor and adjacent non-tumor tissue in lung cancer. Germline lookup yields CDR1 DFQATT and CDR2 SNEGSKA (reference sequence). CDR3 size: 13 residues. Three rounds of nested PCR, following a modified ARM-PCR protocol, produced the TCRbeta library. TCRdb itself ran the multiplex PCR reads through MiXCR, one entry per CDR3 protein. The sample consists of roughly 120,000 distinct CDR3 sequences, roughly three fifths of them appearing once.

Sequencing used distant non-tumor lung tissue. The sequence was collected from a man in his fifties or sixties with non-small cell lung cancer. This chain joins TRBV20-1 and TRBJ1-5, with D unresolved. In DNA, the CDR3 is TGCGGTGCTAGTTCGGGCTCCAATCAGCCCCAGCATTTT. It codes for CGASSGSNQPQHF.